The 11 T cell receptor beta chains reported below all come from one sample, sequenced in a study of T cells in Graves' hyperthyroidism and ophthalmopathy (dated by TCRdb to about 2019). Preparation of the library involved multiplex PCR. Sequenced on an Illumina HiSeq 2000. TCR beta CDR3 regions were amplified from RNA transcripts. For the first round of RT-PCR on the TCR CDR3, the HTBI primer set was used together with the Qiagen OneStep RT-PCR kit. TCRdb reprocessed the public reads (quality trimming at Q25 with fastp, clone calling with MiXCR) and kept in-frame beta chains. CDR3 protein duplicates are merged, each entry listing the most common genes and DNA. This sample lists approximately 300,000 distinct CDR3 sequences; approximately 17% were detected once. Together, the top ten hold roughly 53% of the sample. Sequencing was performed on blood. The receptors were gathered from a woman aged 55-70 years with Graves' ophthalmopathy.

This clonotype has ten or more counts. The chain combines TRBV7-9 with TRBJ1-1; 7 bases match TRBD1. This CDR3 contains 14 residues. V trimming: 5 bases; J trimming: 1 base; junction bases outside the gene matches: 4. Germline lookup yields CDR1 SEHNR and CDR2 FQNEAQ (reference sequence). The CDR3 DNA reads TGTGCCAGCAGCAACAGGGGAAGGAACACTGAAGCTTTCTTT. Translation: CASSNRGRNTEAFF.

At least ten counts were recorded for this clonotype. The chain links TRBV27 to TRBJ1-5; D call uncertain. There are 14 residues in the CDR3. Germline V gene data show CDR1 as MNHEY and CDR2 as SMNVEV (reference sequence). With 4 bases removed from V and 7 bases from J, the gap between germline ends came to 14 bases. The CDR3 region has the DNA TGTGCCAGCAGTTATCGAGCGGGAGGCCAGCCCCAGCATTTT. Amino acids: CASSYRAGGQPQHF.

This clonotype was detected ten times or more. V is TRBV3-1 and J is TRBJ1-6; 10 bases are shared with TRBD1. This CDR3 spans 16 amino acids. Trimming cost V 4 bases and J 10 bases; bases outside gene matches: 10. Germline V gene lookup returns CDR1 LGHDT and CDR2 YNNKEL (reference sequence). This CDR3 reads CASSLSRGDRGSPLHF. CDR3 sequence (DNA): TGTGCCAGCAGCCTGTCAAGGGGGGACAGGGGCTCACCCCTCCACTTT.

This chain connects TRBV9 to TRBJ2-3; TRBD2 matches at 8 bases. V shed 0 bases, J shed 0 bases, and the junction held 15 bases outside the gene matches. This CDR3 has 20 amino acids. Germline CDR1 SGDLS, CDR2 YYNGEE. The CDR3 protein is CASSVGMGGGSYLSTDTQYF. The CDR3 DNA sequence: TGTGCCAGCAGCGTAGGAATGGGCGGGGGGTCCTACCTGAGCACAGATACGCAGTATTTT.

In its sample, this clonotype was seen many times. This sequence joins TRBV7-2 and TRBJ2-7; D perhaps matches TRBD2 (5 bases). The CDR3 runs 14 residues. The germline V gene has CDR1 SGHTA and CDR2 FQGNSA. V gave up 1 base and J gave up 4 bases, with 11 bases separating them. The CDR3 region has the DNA TGTGCCAGCAGCTTAGAGGTCGGGAATTACGAGCAGTACTTC. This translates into CASSLEVGNYEQYF.

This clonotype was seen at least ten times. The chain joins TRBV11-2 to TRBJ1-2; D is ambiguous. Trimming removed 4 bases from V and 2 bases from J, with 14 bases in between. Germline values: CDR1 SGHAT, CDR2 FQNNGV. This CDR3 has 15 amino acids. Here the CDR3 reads CASSYSGGGNYGYTF. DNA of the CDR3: TGTGCCAGCAGCTACTCGGGAGGCGGGAACTATGGCTACACCTTC.

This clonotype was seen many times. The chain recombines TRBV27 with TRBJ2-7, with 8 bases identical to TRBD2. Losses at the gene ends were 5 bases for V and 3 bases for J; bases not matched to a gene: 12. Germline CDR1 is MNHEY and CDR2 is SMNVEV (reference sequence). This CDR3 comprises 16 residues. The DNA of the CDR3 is TGTGCCAGCAGTATTACCTTGGCTAGCGGGTTCTACGAGCAGTACTTC. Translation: CASSITLASGFYEQYF.

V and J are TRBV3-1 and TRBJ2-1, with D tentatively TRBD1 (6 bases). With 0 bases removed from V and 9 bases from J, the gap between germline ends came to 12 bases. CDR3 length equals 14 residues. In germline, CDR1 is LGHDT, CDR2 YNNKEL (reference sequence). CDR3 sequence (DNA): TGTGCCAGCAGCCAAGATCTAAAGACAGGTGAGCAGTTCTTC. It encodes CASSQDLKTGEQFF.

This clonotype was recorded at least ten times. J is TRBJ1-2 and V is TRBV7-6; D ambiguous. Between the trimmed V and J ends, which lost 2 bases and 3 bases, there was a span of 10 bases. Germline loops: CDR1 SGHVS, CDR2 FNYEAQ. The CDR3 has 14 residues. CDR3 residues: CASSLKGFYYGYTF. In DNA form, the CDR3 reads TGTGCCAGCAGCTTAAAAGGATTCTACTATGGCTACACCTTC.

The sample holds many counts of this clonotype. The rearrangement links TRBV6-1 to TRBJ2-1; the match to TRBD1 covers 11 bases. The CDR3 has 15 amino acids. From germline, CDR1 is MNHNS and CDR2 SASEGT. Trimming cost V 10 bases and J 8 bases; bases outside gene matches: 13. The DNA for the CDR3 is TGTGCCATGCGTTTGGGACAGGGGGAGAAGGATGAGCAGTTCTTC. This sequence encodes CAMRLGQGEKDEQFF.

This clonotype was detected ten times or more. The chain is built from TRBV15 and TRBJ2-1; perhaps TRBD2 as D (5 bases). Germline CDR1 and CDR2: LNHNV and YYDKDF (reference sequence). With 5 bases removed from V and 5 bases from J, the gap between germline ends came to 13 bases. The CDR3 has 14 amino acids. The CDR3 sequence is CATSRSSRDNEQFF. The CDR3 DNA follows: TGTGCCACCAGCCGGTCTAGCCGCGACAATGAGCAGTTCTTC.